This is a list of T cell receptor beta chains from one sample in a study of blood T cell repertoires in COVID-19. Sequenced by immunoSEQ multiplex PCR; TCRdb stores in-frame clones only, minus some. Of some 200,000 clones in the sample, 75% to 85% are singletons; the top ten hold 0.95% to 1.5%. Specimen: peripheral blood. The receptors here all came from a woman between 25 and 40 years old with COVID-19, enrolled during active disease. CDR3s include the opening cysteine and the closing phenylalanine or tryptophan. The D gene is left open where the match is weak. Only some rows state a clone size, as once, few, many or a class for expanded clones.

CDR3aa	CDR3nt	abundance	v_gene	d_gene	j_gene
CASSQKTNDEQYF	TGTGCCAGCAGTCAAAAGACTAATGACGAGCAGTACTTC	-	TRBV27	-	TRBJ2-7
CASSYGTGDRFVLSKNIQYF	TGTGCCAGCAGTTACGGGACAGGGGATCGGTTCGTCCTTTCCAAAAACATTCAGTACTTC	-	TRBV6-2/TRBV6-3	TRBD1	TRBJ2-4
CATSSPGPLAKNIQYF	TGTGCCACCAGCAGCCCTGGGCCCCTAGCCAAAAACATTCAGTACTTC	few	TRBV15	-	TRBJ2-4
CASSFQGQGSRNQPQHF	TGTGCCAGCAGTTTCCAGGGACAGGGAAGTCGGAATCAGCCCCAGCATTTT	-	TRBV27	TRBD1	TRBJ1-5
CASSLAQGSRGEQYF	TGTGCCAGCAGCTTAGCCCAGGGGTCACGGGGCGAGCAGTACTTC	-	TRBV7-9	-	TRBJ2-7
CASSKGGRSLWCQPQHF	TGTGCCAGCAGCAAAGGTGGCAGGTCTCTGTGGTGTCAGCCCCAGCATTTT	-	TRBV21-1	-	TRBJ1-5
CASSLGVGLSYEQYF	TGTGCCAGCAGTCTAGGTGTGGGTCTTTCTTACGAGCAGTACTTC	-	TRBV6-2/TRBV6-3	-	TRBJ2-7
CATSRDGSNTEAFF	TGTGCCACCAGCAGAGACGGGTCTAACACTGAAGCTTTCTTT	-	TRBV15	-	TRBJ1-1
CASSNTALMNTEAFF	TGTGCCAGTAGTAACACAGCCCTAATGAACACTGAAGCTTTCTTT	-	TRBV19	-	TRBJ1-1
CASRREGINTGELFF	TGTGCCAGCAGACGGGAGGGGATTAACACCGGGGAGCTGTTTTTT	-	TRBV2	TRBD2	TRBJ2-2
CASSYSSGSIQYF	TGTGCCAGCAGCTATAGTAGCGGGAGTATTCAGTACTTC	-	TRBV7-2	TRBD2	TRBJ2-4
CASSLTGTGDNQPQHF	TGTGCCAGCAGTTTAACAGGGACAGGGGACAATCAGCCCCAGCATTTT	-	TRBV27	TRBD1	TRBJ1-5
CASSQLGTTDTQYF	TGTGCCAGCAGCCAACTAGGAACCACAGATACGCAGTATTTT	-	TRBV7-2	-	TRBJ2-3
CASSLGQGAYGYTF	TGTGCCAGCAGCTTGGGTCAGGGGGCCTATGGCTACACCTTC	-	TRBV5-4	TRBD1	TRBJ1-2
CASSLWGGNQPQHF	TGTGCCAGCAGTTTATGGGGCGGCAATCAGCCCCAGCATTTT	-	TRBV28	-	TRBJ1-5
CASSLSEDRPRHEQYF	TGTGCCAGCAGCTTATCGGAGGATCGCCCCCGCCACGAGCAGTACTTC	few	TRBV7-2	-	TRBJ2-7
CASSQVDREINNEQFF	TGTGCCAGCAGCCAAGTTGACAGGGAAATTAACAATGAGCAGTTCTTC	-	TRBV4-2	TRBD1	TRBJ2-1
CASSYSAGTGSTEAFF	TGTGCCAGCAGTTACTCGGCCGGGACAGGGTCCACTGAAGCTTTCTTT	-	TRBV6-5	TRBD1	TRBJ1-1
CASRWAGVGTEAFF	TGTGCCAGCAGGTGGGCAGGGGTGGGCACTGAAGCTTTCTTT	-	TRBV6-5	-	TRBJ1-1
CSASRDSSSNQPQHF	TGCAGTGCTAGTCGGGACAGCTCTAGCAATCAGCCCCAGCATTTT	-	TRBV20-1	TRBD1	TRBJ1-5
CASILGDRDEQYF	TGTGCCAGCATCTTGGGGGACAGGGACGAGCAGTACTTC	-	TRBV5-5	TRBD1	TRBJ2-7
CASSLVGGLNTGELFF	TGCGCCAGCAGCTTGGTGGGGGGGTTGAACACCGGGGAGCTGTTTTTT	-	TRBV5-1	TRBD2	TRBJ2-2
CASSLDGGGSSYEQYF	TGTGCCAGCAGCTTAGACGGCGGGGGGAGCTCCTACGAGCAGTACTTC	few	TRBV13	TRBD2	TRBJ2-7
CASSSRGVRTDTQYF	TGTGCCAGCAGCTCTCGGGGGGTAAGGACAGATACGCAGTATTTT	-	TRBV27	TRBD2	TRBJ2-3
CASSSRLAGGQAQYF	TGCGCCAGCAGCTCCCGACTAGCGGGGGGGCAGGCCCAGTACTTC	-	TRBV5-1	TRBD2	TRBJ2-5
CASSPMNTEAFF	TGTGCCAGCAGTCCTATGAACACTGAAGCTTTCTTT	-	TRBV12-3/TRBV12-4	-	TRBJ1-1
CASSLALMRDPRYEQYF	TGTGCCAGCAGCTTAGCGCTAATGCGGGACCCACGTTACGAGCAGTACTTC	-	TRBV7-2	-	TRBJ2-7
CASSLGQGATSSYNEQFF	TGCGCCAGCAGCTTGGGACAGGGGGCTACGAGCTCCTACAATGAGCAGTTCTTC	-	TRBV5-1	TRBD1	TRBJ2-1
CASSKGVSTEAFF	TGTGCCAGCAGTAAGGGGGTTTCCACTGAAGCTTTCTTT	-	TRBV12-3/TRBV12-4	-	TRBJ1-1
CASSVQGNTEAFF	TGTGCCAGCTCAGTACAGGGGAACACTGAAGCTTTCTTT	-	TRBV18	-	TRBJ1-1
CASSWGQGKGTGELFF	TGTGCCAGCAGCTGGGGACAGGGAAAGGGGACCGGGGAGCTGTTTTTT	-	TRBV5-6	TRBD1	TRBJ2-2
CASKQGGGNTIYF	TGTGCCAGTAAACAGGGGGGTGGAAACACCATATATTTT	-	TRBV12-3/TRBV12-4	TRBD1	TRBJ1-3
CASSRLAGSGDTQYF	TGTGCCAGCTCAAGACTAGCGGGGAGCGGAGATACGCAGTATTTT	-	TRBV6-4	TRBD2	TRBJ2-3
CASSAPGTGAGNTIYF	TGTGCCAGCTCAGCCCCCGGGACAGGGGCAGGAAACACCATATATTTT	-	TRBV18	TRBD1	TRBJ1-3
CASSSRGNEQFF	TGTGCCAGCAGTTCAAGGGGGAATGAGCAGTTCTTC	-	TRBV12-3/TRBV12-4	-	TRBJ2-1
CASGLISVSSPYNEQFF	TGTGCTAGTGGTTTGATTAGCGTTTCTTCCCCCTACAATGAGCAGTTCTTC	-	TRBV12-5	-	TRBJ2-1
CASSLVAVNTGELFF	TGTGCCAGCAGCTTGGTAGCGGTGAACACCGGGGAGCTGTTTTTT	-	TRBV7-2	-	TRBJ2-2
CASSPLGGGLDQPQHF	TGTGCCAGTAGTCCCCTCGGGGGGGGATTAGATCAGCCCCAGCATTTT	-	TRBV19	-	TRBJ1-5
CASSYGRQETQYF	TGTGCCAGCAGTTACGGGAGACAAGAGACCCAGTACTTC	-	TRBV6-2/TRBV6-3	-	TRBJ2-5
CSAGGLDSNQPQHF	TGCAGTGCTGGTGGGCTAGATAGCAATCAGCCCCAGCATTTT	-	TRBV20-1	-	TRBJ1-5
CASSHRGSNQPQHF	TGCGCCAGCAGCCACAGGGGTAGCAATCAGCCCCAGCATTTT	-	TRBV4-1	-	TRBJ1-5
CASSPPVRERSYNEQFF	TGTGCCAGCAGTCCCCCGGTGCGGGAGCGGTCCTACAATGAGCAGTTCTTC	-	TRBV6-6	TRBD2	TRBJ2-1
CASKQGVPSSGTYNEQFF	TGTGCCAGCAAACAGGGGGTTCCTTCTAGCGGGACCTACAATGAGCAGTTCTTC	-	TRBV27	-	TRBJ2-1
CASSYFGGAAEAFF	TGTGCCAGCAGTTACTTCGGGGGGGCGGCTGAAGCTTTCTTT	once	TRBV6-2/TRBV6-3	-	TRBJ1-1
CASSEGGYNYGYTF	TGTGCCAGCAGTGAAGGAGGATACAACTATGGCTACACCTTC	-	TRBV6-1	-	TRBJ1-2
CSVKEAPNTEAFF	TGCAGCGTTAAGGAGGCTCCGAACACTGAAGCTTTCTTT	-	TRBV29-1	-	TRBJ1-1
CASLSQGTDGYTF	TGTGCCAGCCTTAGCCAGGGTACCGATGGCTACACCTTC	-	TRBV18	-	TRBJ1-2
CSVSQGPGLAGGFSYEQYF	TGCAGCGTATCACAGGGGCCGGGACTAGCGGGAGGCTTTTCCTACGAGCAGTACTTC	-	TRBV29-1	TRBD2	TRBJ2-7
CASSFHRDGELFF	TGTGCCAGCAGCTTCCACAGGGACGGGGAGCTGTTTTTT	-	TRBV5-5	-	TRBJ2-2
CASRRTGETTSYNEQFF	TGTGCCAGCAGACGGACAGGGGAGACAACATCCTACAATGAGCAGTTCTTC	-	TRBV2	TRBD1	TRBJ2-1
CASSSLAGARNEQFF	TGTGCCAGCAGTTCTCTAGCGGGGGCGCGCAATGAGCAGTTCTTC	-	TRBV7-8	TRBD2	TRBJ2-1
CASSIGLLLSYEQYF	TGTGCCAGCAGTATCGGACTTCTCCTCTCCTACGAGCAGTACTTC	-	TRBV6-2/TRBV6-3	-	TRBJ2-7
CASSPFRGAVEEQYF	TGTGCCAGCAGCCCTTTCCGGGGGGCTGTAGAAGAGCAGTACTTC	-	TRBV7-2	-	TRBJ2-7
CASKFGRGPFNEKLFF	TGTGCCAGTAAATTCGGTAGGGGGCCGTTTAATGAAAAACTGTTTTTT	-	TRBV19	TRBD1	TRBJ1-4
CASSWTANTEAFF	TGTGCCAGCAGCTGGACAGCGAACACTGAAGCTTTCTTT	-	TRBV6-6	-	TRBJ1-1
CASSRSQGPDTQYF	TGTGCCAGCAGCCGCAGTCAGGGGCCAGATACGCAGTATTTT	-	TRBV6-2/TRBV6-3	-	TRBJ2-3
CASQRGDRGPYGYTF	TGTGCCAGTCAAAGGGGGGACAGGGGGCCATATGGCTACACCTTC	-	TRBV19	TRBD1	TRBJ1-2
CASSFWAGNSPNRPQHF	TGTGCCAGCAGCTTCTGGGCAGGTAACTCCCCCAACCGGCCCCAGCATTTT	-	TRBV5-6	-	TRBJ1-5